Each of the 10 T cell receptor beta chains below was sequenced from the same sample in a study of post-analysis software for immune sequencing data. Antigens of these TCRs are unknown. Study-wide points: In patients, a few TRBV segments were more frequent than in controls, with TRBV5-6, TRBV5-1 and TRBV20-1 among them.

TCR beta cDNA libraries included unique molecular identifiers. Using its own MiXCR run on the PCR reads, TCRdb lists one record per CDR3 protein. The table shows 750,000 to 950,000 distinct CDR3 sequences, with 40% to 55% occurring only once. Sequencing used blood. The origin of the receptors is a girl aged 5 to 17 with multiple sclerosis.

This clonotype showed up just a few times. The rearrangement links TRBV3-1 to TRBJ2-7; unclear D gene. The V end lost 1 base, the J end lost 6 bases, and 7 bases lay between the germline ends. The germline V gene has CDR1 LGHDT and CDR2 YNNKEL (reference sequence). The CDR3 runs to 12 residues. CDR3 region: CASSQGFSEQYF. In DNA form, the CDR3 reads TGTGCCAGCAGCCAAGGGTTTTCCGAGCAGTACTTC.

This clonotype occurred a few times. The chain uses TRBV5-1 and TRBJ2-7, with 9 nucleotides matching TRBD2. Losses at the gene ends were 1 base for V and 5 bases for J; bases not matched to a gene: 7. This CDR3 spans 15 amino acids. CDR1 and CDR2 from the germline V gene are SGHRS and YFSETQ. The CDR3 bases are TGCGCCAGCAGCTTGAAGCGGGAGGTAGGACACGAGCAGTACTTC. It encodes CASSLKREVGHEQYF.

The J gene is TRBJ2-7, the V gene TRBV12-3 or TRBV12-4; D is uncertain. This CDR3 has 12 amino acids. V dropped 3 bases and J dropped 9 bases, with 12 bases sitting between them. The CDR3 reads CASSFRESGQYF. In DNA, the CDR3 is TGTGCCAGCAGTTTTCGAGAGAGTGGGCAGTACTTC.

The chain combines TRBV12-3 or TRBV12-4 with TRBJ1-1; 8 bases are shared with TRBD1. The ends lost 5 bases at V and 4 bases at J; junction bases unmatched: 9. This CDR3 has 15 amino acids. CDR3 bases: TGTGCCAGCAGTCCCTACACAGGGGGGGTCACTGAAGCTTTCTTT. Protein product: CASSPYTGGVTEAFF.

The rearrangement links TRBV9 to TRBJ2-2; D unresolved. With 0 bases removed from V and 3 bases from J, the gap between germline ends came to 12 bases. Germline-derived CDR1 and CDR2 are SGDLS and YYNGEE. This CDR3 is built from 16 residues. The CDR3 region has the DNA TGTGCCAGCAGCGTAGCGAGCAGGACCTACACCGGGGAGCTGTTTTTT. This encodes CASSVASRTYTGELFF.

The rearrangement joins TRBV27 to TRBJ1-1, with 7 bases fitting TRBD1. CDR1 MNHEY and CDR2 SMNVEV come from the germline V gene (reference sequence). The trim removed 6 bases at V and 7 bases at J, leaving 8 bases unmatched. CDR3 size: 13 residues. This CDR3 reads CASRGQAAFEAFF. CDR3 DNA: TGTGCCAGCAGAGGACAGGCGGCCTTTGAAGCTTTCTTT.

V is TRBV5-4 and J is TRBJ2-3; tentatively, D is TRBD2 (5 bases). Trimming shortened V by 4 bases and J by 1 base, and 16 bases separated the two germline ends. Germline CDR1 SGHNT, CDR2 YYREEE (reference sequence). The CDR3 covers 16 residues. CDR3 nucleotides: TGTGCCAGCAGCCCTGACGGACTGGAGGGCACAGATACGCAGTATTTT. It specifies CASSPDGLEGTDTQYF.

This clonotype was seen a few times. V and J are TRBV6-5 and TRBJ2-2, with D perhaps being TRBD1 or TRBD2 (5 bases each). The V end was cut by 4 bases, the J end by 0 bases, with 9 bases between. The CDR3 is made up of 15 amino acids. Per germline, CDR1 MNHEY and CDR2 SVGAGI. CDR3 sequence (DNA): TGTGCCAGCAGTTTTAGAGGGGCGAACACCGGGGAGCTGTTTTTT. Protein: CASSFRGANTGELFF.

The rearrangement links TRBV7-8 to TRBJ1-5, with a possible D match to TRBD1 (5 bases). Germline CDR1 is SGHVS and CDR2 is FQNEAQ. This CDR3 is built from 16 residues. Trimming pared 1 base from V and 4 bases from J, leaving 14 bases between. DNA for the CDR3: TGTGCCAGCAGCTTAGGGGTCCGGGGGGGTAATCAGCCCCAGCATTTT. Its translation is CASSLGVRGGNQPQHF.

This chain links TRBV6-1 with TRBJ2-1, with unresolved D. The CDR3 spans 13 residues. Germline-derived CDR1 and CDR2 are MNHNS and SASEGT. Between the trimmed V and J ends, which lost 11 bases and 5 bases, there was a span of 16 bases. The CDR3 DNA reads TGTGCCGTATCGCTAGTTTTACACAATGAGCAGTTCTTC. Its translation is CAVSLVLHNEQFF.